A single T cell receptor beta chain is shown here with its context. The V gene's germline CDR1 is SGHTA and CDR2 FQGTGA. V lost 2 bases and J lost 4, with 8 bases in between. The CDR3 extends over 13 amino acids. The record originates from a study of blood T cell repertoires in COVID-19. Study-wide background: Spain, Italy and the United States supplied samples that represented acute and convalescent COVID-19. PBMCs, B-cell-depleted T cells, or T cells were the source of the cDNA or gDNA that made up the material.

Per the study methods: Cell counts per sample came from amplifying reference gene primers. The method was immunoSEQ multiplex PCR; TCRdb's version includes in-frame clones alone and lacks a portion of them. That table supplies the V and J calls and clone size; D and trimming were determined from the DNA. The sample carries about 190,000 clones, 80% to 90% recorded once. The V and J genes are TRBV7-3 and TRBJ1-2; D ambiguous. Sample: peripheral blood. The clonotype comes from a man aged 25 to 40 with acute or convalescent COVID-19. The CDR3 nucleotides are TGTGCCAGCAGCTTAGCCAGCGGCTATGGCTACACCTTC. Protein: CASSLASGYGYTF.